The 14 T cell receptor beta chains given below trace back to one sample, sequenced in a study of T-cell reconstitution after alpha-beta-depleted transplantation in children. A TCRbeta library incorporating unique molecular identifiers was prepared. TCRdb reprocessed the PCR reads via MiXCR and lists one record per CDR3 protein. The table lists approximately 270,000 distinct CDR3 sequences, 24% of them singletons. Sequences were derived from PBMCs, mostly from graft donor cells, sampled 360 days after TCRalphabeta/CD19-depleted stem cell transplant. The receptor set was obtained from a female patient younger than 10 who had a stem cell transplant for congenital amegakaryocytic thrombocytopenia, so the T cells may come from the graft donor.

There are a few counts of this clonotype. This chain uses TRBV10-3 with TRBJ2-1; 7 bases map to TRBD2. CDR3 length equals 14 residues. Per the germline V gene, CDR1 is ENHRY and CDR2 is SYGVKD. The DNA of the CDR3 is TGTGCGACCGACCCAGGCGGGGGAGACAATGAGCAGTTCTTC. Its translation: CATDPGGGDNEQFF.

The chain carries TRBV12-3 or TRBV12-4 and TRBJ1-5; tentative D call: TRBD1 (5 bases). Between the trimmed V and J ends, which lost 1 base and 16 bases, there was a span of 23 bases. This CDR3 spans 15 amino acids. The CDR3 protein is CASSLGRQRGLPVHF. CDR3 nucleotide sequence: TGTGCCAGCAGTTTAGGACGACAGAGGGGCCTACCCGTCCATTTT.

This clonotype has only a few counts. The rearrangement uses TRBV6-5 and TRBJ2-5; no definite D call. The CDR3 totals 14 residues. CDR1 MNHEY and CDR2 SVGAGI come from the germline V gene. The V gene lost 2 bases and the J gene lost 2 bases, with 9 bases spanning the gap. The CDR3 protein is CASSYRVEQETQYF. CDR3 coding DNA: TGTGCCAGCAGTTACCGAGTTGAGCAAGAGACCCAGTACTTC.

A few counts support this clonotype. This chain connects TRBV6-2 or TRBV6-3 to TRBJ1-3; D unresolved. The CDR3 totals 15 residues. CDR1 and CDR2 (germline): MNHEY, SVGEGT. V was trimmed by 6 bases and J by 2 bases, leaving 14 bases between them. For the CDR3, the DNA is TGTGCCAGCAGCCCGGACGGTCTCACTGGAAACACCATATATTTT. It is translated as CASSPDGLTGNTIYF.

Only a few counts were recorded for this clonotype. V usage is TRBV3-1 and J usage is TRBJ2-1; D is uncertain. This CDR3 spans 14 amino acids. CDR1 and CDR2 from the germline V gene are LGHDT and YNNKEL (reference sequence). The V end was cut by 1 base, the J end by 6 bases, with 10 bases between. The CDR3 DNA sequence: TGTGCCAGCAGCCAAGTTCAAGGATCCAATGAGCAGTTCTTC. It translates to CASSQVQGSNEQFF.

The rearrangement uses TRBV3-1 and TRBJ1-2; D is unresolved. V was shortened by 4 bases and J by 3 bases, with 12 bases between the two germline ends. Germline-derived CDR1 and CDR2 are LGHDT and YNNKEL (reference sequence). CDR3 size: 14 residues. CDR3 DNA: TGTGCCAGCAGCCCCCCTCGGGCAGACTATGGCTACACCTTC. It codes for CASSPPRADYGYTF.

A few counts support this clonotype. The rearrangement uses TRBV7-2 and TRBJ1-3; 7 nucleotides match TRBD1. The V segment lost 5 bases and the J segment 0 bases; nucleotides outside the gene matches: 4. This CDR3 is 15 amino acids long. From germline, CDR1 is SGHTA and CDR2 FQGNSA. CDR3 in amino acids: CASSQGQVSGNTIYF. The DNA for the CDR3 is TGTGCCAGCAGCCAAGGACAGGTCTCTGGAAACACCATATATTTT.

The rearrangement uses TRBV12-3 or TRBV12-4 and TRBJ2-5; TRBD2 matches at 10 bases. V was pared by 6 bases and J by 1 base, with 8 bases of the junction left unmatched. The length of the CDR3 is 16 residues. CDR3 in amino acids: CASSAASGRRQETQYF. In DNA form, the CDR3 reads TGTGCCAGCAGCGCCGCTAGCGGGAGACGCCAAGAGACCCAGTACTTC.

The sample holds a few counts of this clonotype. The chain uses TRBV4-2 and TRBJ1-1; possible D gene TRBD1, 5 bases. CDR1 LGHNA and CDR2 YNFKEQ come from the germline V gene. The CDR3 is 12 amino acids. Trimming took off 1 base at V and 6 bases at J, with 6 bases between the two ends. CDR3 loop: CASSQGGAEAFF. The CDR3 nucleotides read TGTGCCAGCAGCCAAGGGGGGGCTGAAGCTTTCTTT.

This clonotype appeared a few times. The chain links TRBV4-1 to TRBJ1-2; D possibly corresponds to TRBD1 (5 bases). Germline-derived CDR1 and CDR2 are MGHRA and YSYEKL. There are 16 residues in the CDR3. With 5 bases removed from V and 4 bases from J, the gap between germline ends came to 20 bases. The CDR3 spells CASSKGASGLVYGYTF. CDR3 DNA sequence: TGCGCCAGCAGCAAAGGGGCTTCGGGGTTGGTCTATGGCTACACCTTC.

The CDR3 spells CASRTRTGGMETQYF. The CDR3 DNA sequence: TGTGCCAGCAGAACCCGAACAGGGGGCATGGAGACCCAGTACTTC. This chain joins TRBV28 and TRBJ2-5; 9 bases fit TRBD1. CDR1 is MDHEN and CDR2 is SYDVKM in the germline V gene. This CDR3 has 15 residues. The trim removed 6 bases at V and 5 bases at J, leaving 10 bases unmatched.

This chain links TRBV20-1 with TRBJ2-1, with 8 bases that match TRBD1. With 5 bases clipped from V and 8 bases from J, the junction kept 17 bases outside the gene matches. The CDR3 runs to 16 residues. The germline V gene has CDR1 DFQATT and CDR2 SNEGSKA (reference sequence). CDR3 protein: CSAGFAAGGSADEQFF. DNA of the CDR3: TGCAGTGCTGGGTTCGCCGCAGGGGGCTCAGCTGATGAGCAGTTCTTC.

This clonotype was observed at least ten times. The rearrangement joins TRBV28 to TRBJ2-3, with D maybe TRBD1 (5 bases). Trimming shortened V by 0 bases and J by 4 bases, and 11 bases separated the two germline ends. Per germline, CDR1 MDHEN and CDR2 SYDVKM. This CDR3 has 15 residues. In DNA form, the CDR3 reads TGTGCCAGCAGTTTATGGCAGGGATGGGCAGATACGCAGTATTTT. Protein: CASSLWQGWADTQYF.

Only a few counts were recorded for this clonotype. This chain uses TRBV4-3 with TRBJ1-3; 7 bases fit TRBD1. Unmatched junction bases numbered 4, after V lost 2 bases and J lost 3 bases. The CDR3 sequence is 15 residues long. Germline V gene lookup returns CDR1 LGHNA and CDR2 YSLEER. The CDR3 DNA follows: TGCGCCAGCAGCCAATCAGGGGGGAATGGAAACACCATATATTTT. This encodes CASSQSGGNGNTIYF.